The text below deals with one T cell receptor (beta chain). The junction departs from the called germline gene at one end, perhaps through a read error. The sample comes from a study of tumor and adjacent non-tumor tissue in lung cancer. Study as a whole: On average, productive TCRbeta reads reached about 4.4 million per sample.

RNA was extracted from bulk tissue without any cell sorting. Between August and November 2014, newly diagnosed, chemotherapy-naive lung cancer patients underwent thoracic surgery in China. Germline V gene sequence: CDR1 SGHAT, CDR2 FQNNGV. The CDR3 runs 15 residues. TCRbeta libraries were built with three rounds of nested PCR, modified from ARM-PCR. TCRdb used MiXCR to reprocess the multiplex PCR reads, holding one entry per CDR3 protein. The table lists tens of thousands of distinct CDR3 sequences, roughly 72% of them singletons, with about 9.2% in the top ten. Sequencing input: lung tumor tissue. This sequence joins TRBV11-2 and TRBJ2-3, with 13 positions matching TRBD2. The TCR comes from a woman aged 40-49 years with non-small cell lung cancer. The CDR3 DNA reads TGTACCAGTAGCTCACTAGCGGGGGGGACAGACACGCAGTATTTT. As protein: CTSSSLAGGTDTQYF.